In its sample, the clone carrying this TCR beta chain was seen a few times. Germline V lookup: CDR1 MNHEY, CDR2 SMNVEV (reference sequence). Trimming shortened V by 7 bases and J by 11 bases, and 11 bases separated the two germline ends. The CDR3 has 11 amino acids. This sample is drawn from a study of CD8+ T cells in alopecia areata. Investigators isolated RNA and reverse transcribed it into cDNA to act as the sequencing template. Assay: immunoSEQ multiplex PCR; the TCRdb copy retains only in-frame clones and omits some. The table lists about 110,000 clones, 59% of them singletons, with 20% to 25% in the top ten.

Sequences were obtained from CD8+ T cells sorted from blood. This clonotype was obtained from a human donor in good health. This chain links TRBV27 with TRBJ2-2; perhaps D is TRBD1 or TRBD2 (5 bases each). The CDR3 nucleotides read TGTGCCAGCACAAACGGGGCAGAGCTGTTTTTT. Its protein is CASTNGAELFF.